One and the same sample provided the 14 T cell receptor beta chains below, sequenced in a study of monozygotic twins with cystic fibrosis. Some clones are missing from TCRdb's copy, which holds only in-frame ones; the method was immunoSEQ multiplex PCR. The sample contains about 35,000 clones, under 70% of which appear only once. Sequencing was performed on blood. These receptors all stem from a girl aged 10 to 17 with cystic fibrosis.

V and J are TRBV19 and TRBJ2-7; no firm D call. The CDR3 totals 15 residues. Germline CDR1 and CDR2: LNHDA and SQIVND (reference sequence). V gave up 4 bases and J gave up 0 bases, with 13 bases separating them. CDR3 in DNA: TGTGCCAGTAGTACCTGGCCCAAGGGCTCCTACGAGCAGTACTTC. Its protein is CASSTWPKGSYEQYF.

The genes are TRBV19 and TRBJ2-3, with TRBD1 matching 7 bases. The germline gives CDR1 LNHDA, CDR2 SQIVND (reference sequence). V shed 11 bases and J 3 bases; nucleotides not matched to a gene: 11. The CDR3 spans 14 residues. The CDR3 DNA follows: TGTGCCCCTAAGGGGGCACAGGTAACAGATACGCAGTATTTT. It encodes CAPKGAQVTDTQYF.

V gene TRBV4-1 combines with J gene TRBJ2-1; 8 nucleotides align to TRBD2. With V trimmed by 1 base and J by 4 bases, 6 bases remained unmatched. The CDR3 loop spans 16 amino acids. Germline V gene sequence: CDR1 MGHRA, CDR2 YSYEKL. CDR3 DNA: TGCGCCAGCAGCCAAGGGAGCGGGAGACGGTACAATGAGCAGTTCTTC. It encodes CASSQGSGRRYNEQFF.

The J gene is TRBJ2-1, the V gene TRBV4-1; D may be TRBD1 (5 bases). The V end was cut by 4 bases, the J end by 8 bases, with 12 bases between. Per germline, CDR1 MGHRA and CDR2 YSYEKL. The CDR3 covers 13 residues. This CDR3 is CASSLKDTYEQFF. CDR3 nucleotides: TGCGCCAGCAGCCTTAAGGACACCTATGAGCAGTTCTTC.

The V and J genes are TRBV6-6 and TRBJ1-4; D remains unclear. Germline CDR1 reads MNHNY; CDR2 reads SVGAGI (reference sequence). The CDR3 covers 14 residues. Trimming left V 2 bases short and J 3 bases short, with 7 bases between. For the CDR3, the DNA is TGTGCCAGCAGTTACCCAGAATCTAATGAAAAACTGTTTTTT. It yields the protein CASSYPESNEKLFF.

This rearrangement joins TRBV7-9 to TRBJ1-1, with no clear D. Germline lookup yields CDR1 SEHNR and CDR2 FQNEAQ (reference sequence). The CDR3 loop spans 13 amino acids. V lost 5 bases to trimming and J lost 5 bases, with 12 bases between them. CDR3 region: CASSMPGVTEAFF. The CDR3 coding sequence is TGTGCCAGCAGCATGCCCGGGGTTACTGAAGCTTTCTTT. The whole variable domain, filled in from reference TRBV7-9 and TRBJ1-1, reads DTGVSQNPRHKITKRGQNVTFRCDPISEHNRLYWYRQTLGQGPEFLTYFQNEAQLEKSRLLSDRFSAERPKGSFSTLEIQRTEQGDSAMYLCASSMPGVTEAFFGQGTRLTVV.

This clone turned up a few times. The chain employs TRBV28 and TRBJ2-5; the D is unclear. In germline, CDR1 is MDHEN, CDR2 SYDVKM. Trimming removed 5 bases at V and 5 bases at J, with 9 bases between. The CDR3 extends over 12 amino acids. The CDR3 coding sequence is TGTGCCAGCAGTCGGCCGTTGGAGACCCAGTACTTC. Its translation: CASSRPLETQYF.

This clone was observed a handful of times. The V and J genes are TRBV6-1 and TRBJ2-7, with D unresolved. Trimming took 2 bases from V and 2 from J, leaving 7 bases between them. This CDR3 has 13 amino acids. Germline CDR1 is MNHNS and CDR2 is SASEGT. CDR3: CASSERSPYEQYV. The CDR3 nucleotides are TGTGCCAGCAGTGAAAGAAGCCCCTACGAGCAGTACGTC.

This chain joins TRBV7-9 and TRBJ1-2; 12 bases are shared with TRBD1. Germline loops: CDR1 SEHNR, CDR2 FQNEAQ (reference sequence). This CDR3 has 16 residues. V trimming: 5 bases; J trimming: 8 bases; junction bases outside the gene matches: 12. CDR3 sequence (DNA): TGTGCCAGCAGCGCCCACGGACGGGACAGGGGGCGAGGCTACACCTTC. This encodes CASSAHGRDRGRGYTF.

The rearrangement links TRBV18 to TRBJ1-2; no clear D. Trimming stripped 4 bases from V and 4 bases from J, with 10 bases between. The germline V gene encodes CDR1 KGHSH and CDR2 LQKENI. The CDR3 totals 13 residues. CDR3 residues: CASSLDSSYGYTF. The DNA for the CDR3 is TGTGCCAGCTCACTGGACTCCAGCTATGGCTACACCTTC. Variable domain in full (rest from reference TRBV18 and TRBJ1-2): NAGVMQNPRHLVRRRGQEARLRCSPMKGHSHVYWYRQLPEEGLKFMVYLQKENIIDESGMPKERFSAEFPKEGPSILRIQQVVRGDSAAYFCASSLDSSYGYTFGSGTRLTVV.

The chain couples TRBV7-2 to TRBJ2-7; the match to TRBD2 covers 7 bases. Germline loops: CDR1 SGHTA, CDR2 FQGNSA. This CDR3 spans 15 amino acids. Trimming took 5 bases from V and 4 from J; bases not matched to a gene: 11. CDR3 sequence: CASSQHGGSRYEQYF. CDR3 in DNA: TGTGCCAGCAGCCAACACGGGGGGAGTCGTTACGAGCAGTACTTC.

The CDR3 is CASGVGLGSDTQYF. CDR3 DNA sequence: TGCGCCAGCGGGGTGGGACTAGGATCAGATACGCAGTATTTT. This rearrangement joins TRBV4-3 to TRBJ2-3; TRBD2 agrees at 8 bases. Trimming removed 8 bases from V and 4 bases from J; junction bases left unmatched: 8. The CDR3 consists of 14 residues. The germline V gene encodes CDR1 LGHNA and CDR2 YSLEER.

This clone turned up a few times. V and J are TRBV18 and TRBJ1-2, with a weak D call TRBD1 (6 bases). The germline V gene has CDR1 KGHSH and CDR2 LQKENI. The V end lost 3 bases, the J end lost 1 base, and 9 bases lay between the germline ends. This CDR3 comprises 14 residues. As DNA, the CDR3 is TGTGCCAGCTCACCGGCGGACAGTAACTATGGCTACACCTTC. Translation gives CASSPADSNYGYTF.

The chain links TRBV30 to TRBJ2-7; weak D call: TRBD1 (6 bases). This CDR3 spans 13 amino acids. CDR1 and CDR2 (germline): GTSNPN, SVGIG (reference sequence). The ends were cut back, 6 bases at V and 2 bases at J, with 14 bases in the middle. DNA for the CDR3: TGTGCCTGCATGGGGGCGGAAGCCTACGAGCAGTACGTC. Its translation is CACMGAEAYEQYV.